This entry concerns a single T cell receptor beta chain. Its matching antigen is unknown. This specimen comes from a study of cytomegalovirus exposure and HLA in healthy donors. Study-level findings and limits: Using the classifier, cytomegalovirus status was reportedly diagnosed with high specificity and sensitivity. A later look showed TCR association rates differing by HLA locus, highest for DRB1 and lowest for HLA-C.

Primers: 60 Vbeta forward and 13 Jbeta reverse. Some clones are missing from TCRdb's copy, which holds only in-frame ones; the method was immunoSEQ multiplex PCR. The sample comprises 200,000 or so clones, approximately 82% of which are singletons, and 2.1% rests with the top ten. CDR3 size: 15 residues. Trimming stripped 1 base from V and 3 bases from J, with 12 bases between. Germline V lookup: CDR1 MGHRA, CDR2 YSYEKL. The sample taken for sequencing was PBMCs. The clonotype comes from a woman between 18 and 29 years old in good health and CMV-seropositive. The chain couples TRBV4-1 to TRBJ1-1, with D tentatively TRBD1 (5 bases). CDR3 nucleotides: TGCGCCAGCAGCCAAGGTTGGGGCCGTTACACTGAAGCTTTCTTT. Translated, it gives CASSQGWGRYTEAFF.